The rows below give T cell receptor beta chains drawn from one sample of a study of T cell responses to AZD1222 COVID-19 vaccine. Assay: immunoSEQ multiplex PCR; the TCRdb copy retains only in-frame clones and omits some. The repertoire holds over 150,000 clones, with approximately 95% as singletons. Specimen: peripheral blood, collected 28 days after the second dose of the MenACWY control vaccine. The receptors derive from an adult who received the MenACWY meningococcal vaccine as a control. The CDR3 runs from the conserved cysteine through the conserved F or W. D genes are given only for firm matches. The size of a clone is reported for some rows only, either as once, few or many, or as a class for expanded clones.

length	D	V	size	J	CDR3	DNA
13	.	TRBV6-5	.	TRBJ2-7	CASKKTAAYEQYF	TGTGCCAGCAAAAAGACAGCAGCCTACGAGCAGTACTTC
11	TRBD1	TRBV11-1	.	TRBJ1-2	CASNNRGGYTF	TGTGCCAGCAACAACAGGGGTGGCTACACCTTC
12	.	TRBV6-5	.	TRBJ1-1	CASSYPPGEAFF	TGTGCCAGCAGTTATCCGCCGGGTGAAGCTTTCTTT
16	.	TRBV11-2	.	TRBJ2-1	CASSLVGSPSSNEQFF	TGTGCCAGCAGCTTAGTGGGCTCCCCCTCGAGCAATGAGCAGTTCTTC
16	.	TRBV7-2	.	TRBJ2-2	CASIPSSDRMAGELFF	TGTGCCAGCATCCCAAGTTCGGACAGAATGGCCGGGGAGCTGTTTTTT
13	.	TRBV6-2/TRBV6-3	once	TRBJ2-2	CASSLQLTGELFF	TGTGCCAGCAGTTTACAGCTCACCGGGGAGCTGTTTTTT
14	TRBD1	TRBV6-5	.	TRBJ2-5	CASSLETGRETQYF	TGTGCCAGCAGTCTTGAGACAGGGAGAGAGACCCAGTACTTC
14	.	TRBV5-1	.	TRBJ2-5	CASSLGGGIETQYF	TGCGCCAGCAGCTTGGGTGGGGGGATCGAGACCCAGTACTTC
16	.	TRBV5-1	.	TRBJ1-1	CASSPAPTDRGTEAFF	TGCGCCAGCAGCCCAGCCCCAACCGACAGAGGCACTGAAGCTTTCTTT
14	TRBD1	TRBV28	.	TRBJ1-2	CASRGQGAAYGYTF	TGTGCCAGCAGGGGGCAGGGGGCTGCCTATGGCTACACCTTC
15	.	TRBV5-1	.	TRBJ2-7	CASSQGDYTTYEQYF	TGCGCCAGCAGCCAGGGGGACTACACGACCTACGAGCAGTACTTC
17	TRBD1	TRBV5-8	once	TRBJ1-1	CASSAPGQEPSNTEAFF	TGTGCCAGCAGCGCCCCGGGACAGGAACCGTCGAACACTGAAGCTTTCTTT
15	TRBD2	TRBV4-2	.	TRBJ2-1	CASSQATSGDNEQFF	TGTGCCAGCAGCCAAGCGACTAGCGGGGACAATGAGCAGTTCTTC
15	.	TRBV3-1/TRBV3-2	.	TRBJ1-2	CASRPRGGTNYGYTF	TGTGCCAGCAGGCCCCGAGGGGGGACTAACTATGGCTACACCTTC
17	.	TRBV5-4	.	TRBJ2-3	CASSSDSGTYFSDTQYF	TGTGCCAGCAGCTCGGACTCCGGGACATATTTTTCAGATACGCAGTATTTT
13	TRBD1	TRBV19	.	TRBJ1-2	CATGTGGMGGYTF	TGTGCCACTGGGACAGGAGGCATGGGAGGCTACACCTTC
14	TRBD1	TRBV28	.	TRBJ2-7	CASGNRGRGYEQYF	TGTGCCAGCGGGAACAGGGGGCGCGGGTACGAGCAGTACTTC
17	TRBD2	TRBV5-6	.	TRBJ2-3	CASSPRTSGGYTDTQYF	TGTGCCAGCAGTCCTCGGACTAGCGGGGGGTACACAGATACGCAGTATTTT
11	.	TRBV30	once	TRBJ1-2	CAWRDNYGYTF	TGTGCCTGGAGGGATAATTATGGCTACACCTTC
14	.	TRBV28	once	TRBJ2-2	CASRWAGTTGELFF	TGTGCCAGCAGGTGGGCCGGAACAACCGGGGAGCTGTTTTTT
15	TRBD1	TRBV10-3	.	TRBJ1-4	CAISDQGATNEKLFF	TGTGCCATCAGTGACCAGGGGGCGACTAATGAAAAACTGTTTTTT
15	TRBD1	TRBV30	.	TRBJ1-1	CAWSAQTGKSTEAFF	TGTGCCTGGAGTGCCCAGACAGGGAAGAGCACTGAAGCTTTCTTT
14	.	TRBV5-1	.	TRBJ2-5	CASRFVGGQETQYF	TGCGCCAGCAGATTCGTGGGGGGCCAAGAGACCCAGTACTTC
14	.	TRBV4-1	once	TRBJ1-5	CASSQTAAVQPQHF	TGCGCCAGCAGCCAAACGGCGGCGGTACAGCCCCAGCATTTT
11	.	TRBV28	.	TRBJ1-2	CASRQDGGYTF	TGTGCCAGCAGGCAGGACGGTGGCTACACCTTC
17	.	TRBV5-1	.	TRBJ1-2	CASSPFIRQAGNYGYTF	TGCGCCAGCAGCCCGTTTATTCGACAGGCGGGTAACTATGGCTACACCTTC
12	.	TRBV6-5	.	TRBJ1-6	CATGVYNSPLHF	TGTGCCACGGGGGTCTATAATTCACCCCTCCACTTT